These T cell receptor beta chains were read from a single sample in a study of vaccination effects on CD4 cells after COVID-19. The method was immunoSEQ multiplex PCR; TCRdb's version includes in-frame clones alone and lacks a portion of them. The sample carries 25,000 to 30,000 clones, about 80% recorded once. The antigens of these receptors remain unknown. The specimen comprised CD4+ T cells from PBMCs cultured with SARS-CoV-2 spike peptides, sampled before COVID-19 vaccination. These receptors were collected from a human donor who received a COVID-19 vaccine. The CDR3 runs from the conserved cysteine through the conserved F or W. Fields, in order: J gene, D gene, clone size, V gene, CDR3 protein, CDR3 DNA. D genes are given only for firm matches. Size is stated for part of the rows, as once, few or many counts, or as a class when the clone is expanded.

J: TRBJ2-7
D: TRBD2
size: NA
V: TRBV5-1
CDR3: CASSPGGSLARYEQYF
DNA: TGCGCCAGCAGCCCGGGGGGGTCCCTAGCTAGATACGAGCAGTACTTC

J: TRBJ2-7
D: NA
size: NA
V: TRBV19
CDR3: CASSITSGGRNEQYF
DNA: TGTGCCAGTAGTATCACATCCGGGGGCAGAAACGAGCAGTACTTC

J: TRBJ1-1
D: TRBD1
size: NA
V: TRBV18
CDR3: CASSLSRTGGVSTEAFF
DNA: TGTGCCAGCTCACTTTCTCGGACAGGGGGCGTCAGCACTGAAGCTTTCTTT

J: TRBJ1-5
D: NA
size: NA
V: TRBV6-5
CDR3: CASRPRGGVDQPQHF
DNA: TGTGCCAGCCGCCCTCGGGGGGGGGTGGATCAGCCCCAGCATTTT

J: TRBJ2-5
D: NA
size: once
V: TRBV7-3
CDR3: CASSLRGHETQYF
DNA: TGTGCCAGCAGCTTAAGGGGGCATGAGACCCAGTACTTC

J: TRBJ1-1
D: TRBD1
size: NA
V: TRBV7-2
CDR3: CASSQQGAGITEAFF
DNA: TGTGCCAGCAGCCAGCAGGGGGCTGGTATCACTGAAGCTTTCTTT

J: TRBJ1-1
D: NA
size: NA
V: TRBV18
CDR3: CASSPGRTVNTEAFF
DNA: TGTGCCAGCTCACCAGGGAGGACAGTGAACACTGAAGCTTTCTTT

J: TRBJ2-5
D: NA
size: NA
V: TRBV5-1
CDR3: CASSFDPPAQYF
DNA: TGCGCCAGCAGCTTTGACCCTCCTGCCCAGTACTTC

J: TRBJ2-5
D: NA
size: NA
V: TRBV6-1
CDR3: CASSEHQQETQYF
DNA: TGTGCCAGCAGTGAACACCAGCAAGAGACCCAGTACTTC

J: TRBJ2-7
D: NA
size: once
V: TRBV6-5
CDR3: CASSPQEASYEQYF
DNA: TGTGCCAGCAGTCCACAGGAAGCCAGCTACGAGCAGTACTTC

J: TRBJ2-6
D: TRBD1
size: NA
V: TRBV19
CDR3: CASSPGTGVGANVLTF
DNA: TGTGCCAGTAGTCCTGGGACAGGGGTTGGGGCCAACGTCCTGACTTTC

J: TRBJ2-2
D: TRBD2
size: few
V: TRBV11-2
CDR3: CASSLASGEAKVF
DNA: TGTGCCAGCAGCTTGGCAAGCGGGGAGGCCAAGGTTTTT

J: TRBJ1-1
D: NA
size: NA
V: TRBV4-3
CDR3: CASSQAWTANTEAFF
DNA: TGCGCCAGCAGCCAAGCTTGGACAGCGAACACTGAAGCTTTCTTT

J: TRBJ2-1
D: NA
size: NA
V: TRBV7-3
CDR3: CASSLGGPYNEQFF
DNA: TGTGCCAGCAGCTTAGGGGGACCCTACAATGAGCAGTTCTTC

J: TRBJ2-2
D: TRBD1
size: NA
V: TRBV25-1
CDR3: CASSGGDRGLLGTGELFF
DNA: TGTGCCAGCAGTGGAGGCGACAGGGGGCTTTTGGGTACCGGGGAGCTGTTTTTT

J: TRBJ2-7
D: TRBD1
size: NA
V: TRBV29-1
CDR3: CSAIPGTVESHEQYF
DNA: TGCAGCGCCATACCCGGGACAGTTGAGAGCCACGAGCAGTACTTC

J: TRBJ2-2
D: TRBD2
size: NA
V: TRBV10-3
CDR3: CAISPSGGEGGELFF
DNA: TGTGCCATCAGTCCCTCGGGGGGGGAAGGCGGGGAGCTGTTTTTT

J: TRBJ1-2
D: NA
size: NA
V: TRBV7-9
CDR3: CASSPTGLNNYGYTF
DNA: TGTGCCAGCAGCCCGACCGGGTTGAACAACTATGGCTACACCTTC

J: TRBJ1-1
D: NA
size: NA
V: TRBV29-1
CDR3: CSAAIQQGSEAFF
DNA: TGCAGCGCCGCGATCCAACAGGGTTCTGAAGCTTTCTTT

J: TRBJ2-2
D: NA
size: NA
V: TRBV5-1
CDR3: CASSLDVTGELFF
DNA: TGCGCCAGCAGCTTGGATGTCACCGGGGAGCTGTTTTTT

J: TRBJ2-3
D: TRBD2
size: NA
V: TRBV2
CDR3: CASSPSGGRADTQYF
DNA: TGTGCCAGCAGTCCTAGCGGGGGGCGAGCAGATACGCAGTATTTT

J: TRBJ2-3
D: TRBD2
size: NA
V: TRBV18
CDR3: CASSRLAGFTQYF
DNA: TGTGCCAGCTCACGGCTAGCGGGGTTTACGCAGTATTTT

J: TRBJ1-2
D: NA
size: NA
V: TRBV5-1
CDR3: CASSPEGGADYGYTF
DNA: TGCGCCAGCAGCCCGGAGGGGGGCGCTGACTATGGCTACACCTTC

J: TRBJ2-2
D: NA
size: once
V: TRBV2
CDR3: CASSLYRNTGELFF
DNA: TGTGCCAGCAGTCTTTACAGGAACACCGGGGAGCTGTTTTTT

J: TRBJ2-3
D: NA
size: NA
V: TRBV5-1
CDR3: CASREGQISTDTQYF
DNA: TGCGCCAGCAGGGAGGGACAGATAAGCACAGATACGCAGTATTTT

J: TRBJ1-2
D: NA
size: NA
V: TRBV6-5
CDR3: CASYKPGRRYGYTF
DNA: TGTGCCAGCTATAAACCGGGCCGGAGATATGGCTACACCTTC

J: TRBJ1-4
D: NA
size: NA
V: TRBV6-5
CDR3: CASSRQSTNEKLFF
DNA: TGTGCCAGCAGTCGGCAGTCTACTAATGAAAAACTGTTTTTT

J: TRBJ1-3
D: NA
size: NA
V: TRBV7-9
CDR3: CASSSSHRGNTIYF
DNA: TGTGCCAGCAGCTCGAGCCACAGGGGAAACACCATATATTTT

J: TRBJ1-1
D: NA
size: NA
V: TRBV25-1
CDR3: CASSATGSTEAFF
DNA: TGTGCCAGCAGTGCCACAGGGTCCACTGAAGCTTTCTTT

J: TRBJ1-4
D: TRBD1
size: NA
V: TRBV6-5
CDR3: CASKVPQGINEKLFF
DNA: TGTGCCAGCAAAGTCCCACAGGGGATTAATGAAAAACTGTTTTTT

J: TRBJ2-1
D: TRBD2
size: NA
V: TRBV30
CDR3: CAWSLPPRLAGSQFF
DNA: TGTGCCTGGAGCCTACCCCCAAGACTAGCGGGGTCGCAGTTCTTC

J: TRBJ2-7
D: NA
size: NA
V: TRBV11-3
CDR3: CASSLRALDYEQYF
DNA: TGTGCCAGCAGCCTTCGGGCTCTGGACTACGAGCAGTACTTC

J: TRBJ1-5
D: TRBD1
size: NA
V: TRBV19
CDR3: CASSDDRGNQPQHF
DNA: TGTGCCAGTAGTGATGACAGGGGCAATCAGCCCCAGCATTTT

J: TRBJ2-1
D: TRBD2
size: NA
V: TRBV10-2
CDR3: CASSHRQGTSGRDYNEQFF
DNA: TGCGCCAGCAGTCATAGGCAGGGGACTAGCGGGAGGGACTACAATGAGCAGTTCTTC

J: TRBJ2-7
D: NA
size: NA
V: TRBV9
CDR3: CASSVGSFHARGQYF
DNA: TGTGCCAGCAGCGTAGGGAGCTTTCACGCTCGGGGGCAGTACTTC

J: TRBJ1-2
D: NA
size: NA
V: TRBV15
CDR3: CATSRGADDGYTF
DNA: TGTGCCACCAGCAGAGGGGCCGATGATGGCTACACCTTC

J: TRBJ2-3
D: TRBD2
size: NA
V: TRBV2
CDR3: CASSGTGGSWDTQYF
DNA: TGTGCCAGCAGTGGGACGGGCGGGAGTTGGGATACGCAGTATTTT

J: TRBJ1-2
D: NA
size: NA
V: TRBV4-1
CDR3: CASSPWGQGNYGYTF
DNA: TGCGCCAGCAGCCCATGGGGCCAGGGTAACTATGGCTACACCTTC

J: TRBJ1-2
D: TRBD1
size: few
V: TRBV7-9
CDR3: CASSLAWQGDGYTF
DNA: TGTGCCAGCAGCTTAGCGTGGCAGGGGGACGGCTACACCTTC

J: TRBJ2-3
D: TRBD2
size: NA
V: TRBV7-3
CDR3: CASSSRGGLGDTQYF
DNA: TGTGCCAGCAGCTCCCGGGGGGGCCTGGGAGATACGCAGTATTTT

J: TRBJ1-2
D: TRBD1
size: NA
V: TRBV27
CDR3: CASSSFITTQSRDRNYGYTF
DNA: TGTGCCAGCAGTTCGTTCATAACGACCCAATCCCGGGACAGGAACTATGGCTACACCTTC

J: TRBJ2-3
D: NA
size: NA
V: TRBV7-9
CDR3: CASSLAWEWDTQYF
DNA: TGTGCCAGCAGCTTAGCGTGGGAATGGGATACGCAGTATTTT

J: TRBJ1-4
D: NA
size: few
V: TRBV28
CDR3: CASSTRVSRLFF
DNA: TGTGCCAGCAGTACCAGGGTGTCTAGACTGTTTTTT

J: TRBJ1-2
D: TRBD1
size: few
V: TRBV2
CDR3: CASSVYGTGDGYTF
DNA: TGTGCCAGCAGTGTATACGGGACAGGGGATGGCTACACCTTC

J: TRBJ2-3
D: TRBD2
size: NA
V: TRBV5-4
CDR3: CASSFGGGGEDTQYF
DNA: TGTGCCAGCAGCTTCGGGGGCGGGGGGGAAGATACGCAGTATTTT

J: TRBJ2-7
D: TRBD2
size: NA
V: TRBV7-2
CDR3: CASSLARGAPYEQYF
DNA: TGTGCCAGCAGCTTAGCGCGGGGGGCCCCCTACGAGCAGTACTTC

J: TRBJ2-2
D: NA
size: NA
V: TRBV21-1
CDR3: CASSFARGHTGELFF
DNA: TGTGCCAGCAGCTTCGCCAGGGGGCATACCGGGGAGCTGTTTTTT